This T cell receptor beta chain comes out of a study of T cell responses to AZD1222 COVID-19 vaccine. Per the germline V gene, CDR1 is SGHDT and CDR2 is YYEEEE. Trimming stripped 0 bases from V and 6 bases from J, with 4 bases between. The CDR3 extends over 12 amino acids. Assay: immunoSEQ multiplex PCR; the TCRdb copy retains only in-frame clones and omits some. The table lists 84,000 or so clones, 88% of them singletons. The sample consisted of peripheral blood, taken on day 0 of MenACWY control vaccination. V is TRBV5-6 and J is TRBJ1-5; D unresolved. The sequence came from an adult in good health. In nucleotides, the CDR3 is TGTGCCAGCAGCTTGGTCGGTCAGCCCCAGCATTTT. Translating it yields CASSLVGQPQHF.